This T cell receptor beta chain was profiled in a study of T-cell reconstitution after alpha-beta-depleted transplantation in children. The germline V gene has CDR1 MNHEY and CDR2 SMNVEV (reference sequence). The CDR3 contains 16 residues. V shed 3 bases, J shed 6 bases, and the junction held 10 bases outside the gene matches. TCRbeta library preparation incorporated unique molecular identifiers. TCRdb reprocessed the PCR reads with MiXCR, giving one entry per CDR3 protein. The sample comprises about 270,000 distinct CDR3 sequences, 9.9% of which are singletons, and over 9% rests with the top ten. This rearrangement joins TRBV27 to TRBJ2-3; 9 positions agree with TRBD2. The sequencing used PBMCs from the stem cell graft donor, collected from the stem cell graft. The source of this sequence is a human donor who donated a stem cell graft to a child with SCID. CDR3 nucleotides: TGTGCCAGCAGTTTTATCCTAGCGGGGTCGAGTGATACGCAGTATTTT. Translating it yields CASSFILAGSSDTQYF.